The subject of this entry is one TCR beta chain. These data originate in a study of T cell responses to AZD1222 COVID-19 vaccine. In germline, CDR1 is MNHEY, CDR2 SVGAGI. CDR3 length equals 14 residues. Trimming left V 5 bases short and J 3 bases short, with 10 bases between. Repertoires were generated with immunoSEQ multiplex PCR, while TCRdb's copy carries only in-frame clones and drops some. The repertoire holds 100,000 to 150,000 clones, with around 92% as singletons. V usage is TRBV6-5 and J usage is TRBJ1-4; D not certain. This receptor was identified in an adult in good health. The source was peripheral blood, collected on day 0 of AZD1222 vaccination. The CDR3 sequence is CASSRAAANEKLFF. In nucleotides, the CDR3 is TGTGCCAGCAGTAGGGCCGCAGCTAATGAAAAACTGTTTTTT.